The rows below give T cell receptor beta chains drawn from one sample of a study of blood T cell repertoires in COVID-19. Assay used: immunoSEQ multiplex PCR; TCRdb lists only in-frame clones, some missing. The repertoire holds fewer than 250,000 clones, with 76% as singletons. The specimen was PBMCs or T cells enriched from blood (not recorded which). The receptors derive from a woman between 50 and 59 years old with acute COVID-19. Each CDR3 is given with its conserved first and last residue. Fields, in order: clone size, V gene, J gene, CDR3 protein. Clone size, where shown, is once, few, many, or a class for clones that have expanded.

>NA|TRBV4-1|TRBJ2-1
CASSHLAGLQFF
>few|TRBV11-2|TRBJ2-1
CASSPSLFAGGNNEQFF
>NA|TRBV29-1|TRBJ2-5
CSVVPPYGLAREGGETQYF
>NA|TRBV9|TRBJ2-1
CASSTRREGYNEQFF
>NA|TRBV19|TRBJ1-3
CASILGNTIYF
>NA|TRBV6-4|TRBJ2-5
CASSGGQGETQYF
>NA|TRBV27|TRBJ2-2
CASSLSERGGVGELFF
>NA|TRBV7-2|TRBJ1-2
CASSLSATGDYGYTF
>NA|TRBV19|TRBJ1-1
CASNPSTNTEAFF
>NA|TRBV18|TRBJ1-1
CASSPPRSLGGTEAFF
>NA|TRBV6-4|TRBJ1-2
CASSDSTRQGLDGYTF
>few|TRBV18|TRBJ2-5
CASSPTEQETQYF
>once|TRBV19|TRBJ1-5
CASSIKDSGNQPQHF
>NA|TRBV7-6|TRBJ2-1
CASSPRGSGIYNEQFF
>NA|TRBV5-4|TRBJ2-1
CASSLETGSYNEQFF
>NA|TRBV7-2|TRBJ1-5
CASSFRGEGNQPQHF
>NA|TRBV11-2|TRBJ1-1
CASSFVRRMNTEAFF
>NA|TRBV28|TRBJ1-6
CASSLDSNSPLHF
>NA|TRBV28|TRBJ2-2
CASSLGGVWNTGELFF
>NA|TRBV7-8|TRBJ1-5
CASSLTGQPQHF
>few|TRBV5-1|TRBJ1-2
CASSLQDGGESYTF
>NA|TRBV4-2|TRBJ1-4
CASSQSDRAHEKLFF
>few|TRBV7-8|TRBJ1-2
CASTLGLISHGYTF
>few|TRBV19|TRBJ2-3
CASSKVGLVADTQYF
>NA|TRBV28|TRBJ1-6
CASSPRTGWGNSPLHF
>NA|TRBV7-7|TRBJ2-1
CASSPRLGREGQFF
>NA|TRBV19|TRBJ1-1
CASRPRQGAEAFF
>once|TRBV27|TRBJ2-5
CASSYRGGQETQYF
>NA|TRBV5-1|TRBJ1-2
CASSSSDQTGPNYGYTF
>NA|TRBV7-2|TRBJ2-2
CASSLAGGTGELFF
>NA|TRBV12-5|TRBJ2-2
CASGHPNTGELFF
>NA|TRBV28|TRBJ2-2
CASRLMSTGELFF
>NA|TRBV6-5|TRBJ1-2
CASSYSPRDNYGYTF
>NA|TRBV7-3|TRBJ2-1
CASSLRPSGGAHEQFF
>NA|TRBV5-1|TRBJ1-6
CASSQNPRSQNSPLHF
>NA|TRBV4-1|TRBJ1-1
CASSPHEGTGPPEAFF
>NA|TRBV28|TRBJ1-4
CASSRDRGEKLFF
>NA|TRBV19|TRBJ1-5
CASSITQGGNQPQHF
>few|TRBV4-1|TRBJ2-2
CASSQGLGQGLNTGELFF
>NA|TRBV28|TRBJ1-2
CASSSIPQGAAGYTF